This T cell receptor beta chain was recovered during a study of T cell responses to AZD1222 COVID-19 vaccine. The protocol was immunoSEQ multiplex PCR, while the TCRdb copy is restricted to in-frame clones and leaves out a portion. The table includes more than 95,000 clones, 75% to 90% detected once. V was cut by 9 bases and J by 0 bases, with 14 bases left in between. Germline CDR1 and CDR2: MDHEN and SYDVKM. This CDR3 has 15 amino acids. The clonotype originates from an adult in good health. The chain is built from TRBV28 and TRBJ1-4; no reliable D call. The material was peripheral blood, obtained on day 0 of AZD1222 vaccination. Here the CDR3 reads CASRTGAATNEKLFF. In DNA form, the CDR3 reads TGTGCCAGTCGGACCGGAGCGGCAACTAATGAAAAACTGTTTTTT. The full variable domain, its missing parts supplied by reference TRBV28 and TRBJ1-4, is DVKVTQSSRYLVKRTGEKVFLECVQDMDHENMFWYRQDPGLGLRLIYFSYDVKMKEKGDIPEGYSVSREKKERFSLILESASTNQTSMYLCASRTGAATNEKLFFGSGTQLSVL.